A selection of T cell receptor beta chains follows, all from one sample in a study of cytomegalovirus exposure and HLA in healthy donors. Data came from immunoSEQ multiplex PCR; TCRdb stores just in-frame clones and leaves some out. This table holds about 120,000 clones, around 73% found once. The sample comprised PBMCs. Receptors originate from a man aged 30 to 39 in good health and CMV-seropositive. Both conserved end residues are part of each CDR3. A D gene is named only where the DNA matches it firmly. Clone size is stated in some rows and not others, as once, few, many or a class when expanded.

abundance | j_gene | d_gene | v_gene | CDR3aa | CDR3nt
NA | TRBJ1-2 | NA | TRBV18 | CASSKNYREDDGYTF | TGTGCCAGCTCAAAGAATTACAGGGAAGACGATGGCTACACCTTC
few | TRBJ2-3 | TRBD2 | TRBV28 | CASSPVAGPTDTQYF | TGTGCCAGCAGCCCCGTAGCGGGACCCACAGATACGCAGTATTTT
NA | TRBJ2-1 | TRBD1 | TRBV10-3 | CAISEQGVGGQFF | TGTGCCATCAGTGAACAGGGGGTGGGCGGGCAGTTCTTC
NA | TRBJ2-7 | NA | TRBV27 | CASTGPTYEQYF | TGTGCCAGCACTGGGCCTACCTACGAGCAGTACTTC
NA | TRBJ2-7 | TRBD2 | TRBV7-9 | CASSPEGGGTSFSYEQYF | TGTGCCAGCAGCCCCGAGGGCGGCGGGACTAGCTTCTCCTACGAGCAGTACTTC
NA | TRBJ2-1 | TRBD2 | TRBV10-1 | CASSPNQAGGGNEQFF | TGCGCCAGCAGTCCCAACCAAGCGGGAGGGGGGAATGAGCAGTTCTTC
NA | TRBJ1-2 | TRBD1 | TRBV18 | CASSPGTDHNYGYTF | TGTGCCAGCTCACCTGGGACAGACCATAACTATGGCTACACCTTC
once | TRBJ2-7 | TRBD2 | TRBV28 | CASSPGTIYEQYF | TGTGCCAGCAGTCCCGGGACTATATACGAGCAGTACTTC
NA | TRBJ2-1 | TRBD2 | TRBV27 | CASSLGPSGYNEQFF | TGTGCCAGCAGTTTAGGGCCTAGCGGCTACAATGAGCAGTTCTTC
NA | TRBJ2-3 | TRBD2 | TRBV7-6 | CASSPRAGGSTDTQYF | TGTGCCAGCAGTCCTCGTGCGGGGGGTTCCACAGATACGCAGTATTTT
NA | TRBJ1-2 | TRBD1 | TRBV11-2 | CASSLGQGVYGYTF | TGTGCCAGCAGCTTAGGACAGGGTGTCTATGGCTACACCTTC
NA | TRBJ2-1 | NA | TRBV2 | CASREFDNEQFF | TGTGCCAGCAGGGAGTTCGACAATGAGCAGTTCTTC
once | TRBJ2-7 | TRBD2 | TRBV5-1 | CASSLRRAGGQYEQYF | TGCGCCAGCAGCTTAAGAAGGGCGGGGGGCCAATACGAGCAGTACTTC
NA | TRBJ1-1 | TRBD1 | TRBV7-9 | CASSPRQGAKYTEAFF | TGTGCCAGCAGCCCCCGACAGGGGGCGAAATACACTGAAGCTTTCTTT
few | TRBJ1-5 | NA | TRBV7-2 | CASSLGPGNGPQHF | TGTGCCAGCAGCTTAGGCCCAGGGAATGGGCCCCAGCATTTT
NA | TRBJ2-1 | NA | TRBV27 | CASSLSSYRGGRQFF | TGTGCCAGCAGTTTATCTAGCTATAGGGGGGGGAGGCAGTTCTTC
NA | TRBJ2-2 | NA | TRBV19 | CASRPILATGELFF | TGTGCCAGTAGACCTATTCTAGCGACCGGGGAGCTGTTTTTT
NA | TRBJ1-3 | NA | TRBV7-2 | CASSLMGGGSGNTIYF | TGTGCCAGCAGCTTGATGGGAGGAGGCTCTGGAAACACCATATATTTT
NA | TRBJ2-7 | NA | TRBV27 | CASSSLGNRRYEQYF | TGTGCCAGCAGTTCGCTCGGGAACCGTCGCTACGAGCAGTACTTC
NA | TRBJ2-5 | TRBD1 | TRBV27 | CASSPTGEETQYF | TGTGCCAGCAGTCCCACAGGGGAAGAGACCCAGTACTTC
NA | TRBJ1-1 | TRBD1 | TRBV5-4 | CASSLSFPQGDMNTEAFF | TGTGCCAGCAGCTTATCCTTCCCCCAGGGGGACATGAACACTGAAGCTTTCTTT
NA | TRBJ2-1 | TRBD1 | TRBV27 | CASSLFPPRTGGYNNEQFF | TGTGCCAGCAGTTTATTCCCCCCTCGGACAGGGGGTTATAACAATGAGCAGTTCTTC
NA | TRBJ2-7 | NA | TRBV7-6 | CASSLAGSGVEQYF | TGTGCCAGCAGCTTAGCGGGATCGGGGGTTGAGCAGTACTTC
once | TRBJ1-1 | NA | TRBV11-2 | CASSFSFDSRSNEAFF | TGTGCCAGCAGCTTTTCCTTCGACAGTCGATCTAATGAAGCTTTCTTT
few | TRBJ2-2 | NA | TRBV10-3 | CAISESRGTGELFF | TGTGCCATCAGTGAGTCGAGAGGGACCGGGGAGCTGTTTTTT
NA | TRBJ1-1 | TRBD1 | TRBV14 | CASSPHGTGWFTEAFF | TGTGCCAGCAGCCCTCACGGGACAGGGTGGTTCACTGAAGCTTTCTTT
NA | TRBJ2-3 | NA | TRBV7-2 | CASSLASSTDTQYF | TGTGCCAGCAGCTTAGCCTCGAGTACAGATACGCAGTATTTT
NA | TRBJ2-7 | NA | TRBV7-2 | CASSSWLMADYSYEQYF | TGTGCCAGCAGCTCTTGGCTCATGGCGGACTATTCCTACGAGCAGTACTTC
few | TRBJ2-3 | TRBD1 | TRBV18 | CASSSGTDPSTDTQYF | TGTGCCAGCTCATCGGGGACAGACCCTAGCACAGATACGCAGTATTTT
NA | TRBJ1-5 | NA | TRBV2 | CASKNRGHSNQPQHF | TGTGCCAGCAAAAATAGGGGACACTCAAATCAGCCCCAGCATTTT
NA | TRBJ2-7 | NA | TRBV5-6 | CASRGSSYEQYF | TGTGCCAGCAGGGGCAGCTCCTACGAGCAGTACTTC
NA | TRBJ2-1 | NA | TRBV4-1 | CASSQDPVSAPFF | TGCGCCAGCAGCCAAGATCCTGTCTCTGCGCCGTTCTTC
NA | TRBJ2-7 | TRBD2 | TRBV9 | CASSVASGRTGEQYF | TGTGCCAGCAGCGTGGCTAGCGGGAGAACCGGCGAGCAGTACTTC